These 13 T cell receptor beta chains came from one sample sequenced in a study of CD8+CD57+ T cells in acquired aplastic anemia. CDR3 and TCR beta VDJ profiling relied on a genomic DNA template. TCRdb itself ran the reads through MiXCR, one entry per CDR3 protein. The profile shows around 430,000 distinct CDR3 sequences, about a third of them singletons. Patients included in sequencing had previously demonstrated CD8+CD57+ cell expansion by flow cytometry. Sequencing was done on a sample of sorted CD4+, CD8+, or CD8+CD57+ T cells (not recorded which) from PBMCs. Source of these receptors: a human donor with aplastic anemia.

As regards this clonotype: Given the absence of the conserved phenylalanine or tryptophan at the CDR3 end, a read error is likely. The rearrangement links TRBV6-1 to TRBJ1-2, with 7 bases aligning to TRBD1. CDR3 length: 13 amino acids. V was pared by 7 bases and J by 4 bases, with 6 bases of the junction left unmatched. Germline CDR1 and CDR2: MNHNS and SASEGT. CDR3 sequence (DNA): TGTGCCAGCAACCTGGGACAGATCTATGGCTACACCCTC. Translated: CASNLGQIYGYTL.

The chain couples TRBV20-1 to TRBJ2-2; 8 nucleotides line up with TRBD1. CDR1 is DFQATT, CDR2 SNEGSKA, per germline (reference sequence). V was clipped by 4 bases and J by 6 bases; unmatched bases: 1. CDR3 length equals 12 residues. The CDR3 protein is CSATQGAGELFF. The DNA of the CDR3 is TGCAGTGCTACACAGGGGGCCGGGGAGCTGTTTTTT.

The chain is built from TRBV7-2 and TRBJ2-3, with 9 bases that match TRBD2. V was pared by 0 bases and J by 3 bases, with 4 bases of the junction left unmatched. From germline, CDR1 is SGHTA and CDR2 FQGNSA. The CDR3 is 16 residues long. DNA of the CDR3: TGTGCCAGCAGCTTAGCCCAGCGGGAGGTTACAGATACGCAGTATTTT. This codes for CASSLAQREVTDTQYF. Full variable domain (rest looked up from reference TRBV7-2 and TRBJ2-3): GAGVSQSPSNKVTEKGKDVELRCDPISGHTALYWYRQSLGQGLEFLIYFQGNSAPDKSGLPSDRFSAERTGGSVSTLTIQRTQQEDSAVYLCASSLAQREVTDTQYFGPGTRLTVL.

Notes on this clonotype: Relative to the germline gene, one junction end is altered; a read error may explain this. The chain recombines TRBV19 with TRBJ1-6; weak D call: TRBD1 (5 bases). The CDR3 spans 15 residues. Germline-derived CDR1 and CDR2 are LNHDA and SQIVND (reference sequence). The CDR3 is CASRTVGELGSTLHF. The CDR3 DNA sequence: TGTGCCAGTAGAACCGTAGGGGAATTGGGTTCAACCCTCCACTTT.

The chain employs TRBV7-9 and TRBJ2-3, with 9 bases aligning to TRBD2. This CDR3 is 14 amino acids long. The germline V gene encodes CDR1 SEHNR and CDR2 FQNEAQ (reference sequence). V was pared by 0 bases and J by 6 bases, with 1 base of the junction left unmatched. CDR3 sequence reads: CASSLASGRDTQYF. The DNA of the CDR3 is TGTGCCAGCAGCTTAGCGAGCGGGAGGGATACGCAGTATTTT.

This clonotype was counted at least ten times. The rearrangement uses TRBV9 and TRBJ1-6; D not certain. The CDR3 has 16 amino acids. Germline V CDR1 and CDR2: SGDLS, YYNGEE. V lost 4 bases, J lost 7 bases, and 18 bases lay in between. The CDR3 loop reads CASSPNPHSNNSPLHF. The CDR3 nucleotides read TGTGCCAGCAGCCCTAACCCGCATTCCAACAATTCACCCCTCCACTTT.

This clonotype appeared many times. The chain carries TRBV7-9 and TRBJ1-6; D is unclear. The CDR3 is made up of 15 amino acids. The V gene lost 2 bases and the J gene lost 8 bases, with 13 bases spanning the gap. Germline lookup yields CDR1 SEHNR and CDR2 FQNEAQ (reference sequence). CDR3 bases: TGTGCCAGCAGCTTATCGGTGACGTTGGATTCACCCCTCCACTTT. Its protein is CASSLSVTLDSPLHF.

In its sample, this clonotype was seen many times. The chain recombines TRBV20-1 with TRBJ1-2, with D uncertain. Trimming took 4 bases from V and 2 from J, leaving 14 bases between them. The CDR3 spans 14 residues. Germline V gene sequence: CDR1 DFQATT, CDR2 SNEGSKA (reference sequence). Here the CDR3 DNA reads TGCAGTGCTACCCGACGGCACCTGAACTATGGCTACACCTTC. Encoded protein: CSATRRHLNYGYTF.

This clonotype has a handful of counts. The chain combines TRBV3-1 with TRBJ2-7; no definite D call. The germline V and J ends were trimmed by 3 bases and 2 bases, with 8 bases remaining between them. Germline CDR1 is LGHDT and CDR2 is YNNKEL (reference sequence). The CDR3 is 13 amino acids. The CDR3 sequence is CASSQTPPYEQYF. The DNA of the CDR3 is TGTGCCAGCAGCCAGACACCACCCTACGAGCAGTACTTC.

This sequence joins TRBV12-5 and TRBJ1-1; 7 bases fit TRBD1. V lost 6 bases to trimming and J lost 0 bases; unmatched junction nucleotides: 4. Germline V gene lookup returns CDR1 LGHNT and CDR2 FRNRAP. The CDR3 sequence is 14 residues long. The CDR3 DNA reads TGTGCTAGTGGCCCGGACAGGATGAACACTGAAGCTTTCTTT. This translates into CASGPDRMNTEAFF.

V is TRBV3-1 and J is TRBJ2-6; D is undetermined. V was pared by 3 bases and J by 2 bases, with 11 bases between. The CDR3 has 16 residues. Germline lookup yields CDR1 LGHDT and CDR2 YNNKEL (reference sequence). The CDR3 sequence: CASSHTLQAGANVLTF. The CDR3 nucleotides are TGTGCCAGCAGCCACACGCTCCAGGCTGGGGCCAACGTCCTGACTTTC.

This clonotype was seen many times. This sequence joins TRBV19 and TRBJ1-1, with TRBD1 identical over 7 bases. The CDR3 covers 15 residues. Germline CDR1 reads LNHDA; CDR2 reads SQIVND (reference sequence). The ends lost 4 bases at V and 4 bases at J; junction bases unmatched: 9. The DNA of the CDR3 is TGTGCCAGTAGTAGAGTGACAGGGCTCGGCACTGAAGCTTTCTTT. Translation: CASSRVTGLGTEAFF.

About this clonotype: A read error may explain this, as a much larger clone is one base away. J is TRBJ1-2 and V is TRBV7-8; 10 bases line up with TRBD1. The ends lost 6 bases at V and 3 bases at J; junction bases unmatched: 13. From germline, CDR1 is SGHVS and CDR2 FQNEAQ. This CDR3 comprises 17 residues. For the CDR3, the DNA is TGTGCCAGCAGGGGCGGGACAGGGGTTTTAAGGGACTATGGCTACACCTTC. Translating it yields CASRGGTGVLRDYGYTF.